Sequencing of this T cell receptor beta chain was carried out in a study of shared clonotypes between healthy human individuals. Study-wide background: Two women and three men aged 18 to 49 served as donors.

The test was conducted at deep level. Sequencing used immunoSEQ multiplex PCR; TCRdb keeps in-frame clones, though not all of them. The sample consists of about 560,000 clones, 70% to 80% of them appearing once. Losses at the gene ends were 1 base for V and 2 bases for J; bases not matched to a gene: 1. CDR1 is LGHNA, CDR2 YNFKEQ, per germline. This CDR3 region has 14 residues. This rearrangement joins TRBV4-2 to TRBJ2-7, with 8 bases matching TRBD2. Sequenced sample: PBMCs. The clonotype originates from a woman between 35 and 50 years old in good health. Some clones in this sample may be carry-over from other donors' samples. In nucleotides, the CDR3 is TGTGCCAGCAGCCAAGGGCGGGGGGCCTACGAGCAGTACTTC. As protein: CASSQGRGAYEQYF.